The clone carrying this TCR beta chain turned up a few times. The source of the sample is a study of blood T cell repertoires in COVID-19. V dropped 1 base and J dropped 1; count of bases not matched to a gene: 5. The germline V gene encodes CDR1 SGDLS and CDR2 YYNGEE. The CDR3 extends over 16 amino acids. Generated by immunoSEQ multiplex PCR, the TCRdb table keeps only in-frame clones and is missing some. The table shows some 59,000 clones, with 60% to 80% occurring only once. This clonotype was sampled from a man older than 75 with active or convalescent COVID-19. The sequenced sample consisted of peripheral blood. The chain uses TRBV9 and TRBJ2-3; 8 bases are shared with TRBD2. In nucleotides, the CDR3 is TGTGCCAGCAGCGTATGGGCGGGAGGTGGCACAGATACGCAGTATTTT. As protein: CASSVWAGGGTDTQYF.